This T cell receptor beta chain was sequenced in a study of CD8+ T cells in alopecia areata. Findings of the study overall: Compared with normal scalp, lesional scalp had higher clonality and more expanded CD8+ clones. Sequencing of scalp samples also captures resident alphabeta T cells of normal skin. Sharing of TCRs across patients appeared less clear than in mice, possibly for HLA-related reasons.

Isolated RNA was reverse transcribed into cDNA used as the sequencing template. Sequencing used immunoSEQ multiplex PCR; TCRdb keeps in-frame clones, though not all of them. This table holds 30,000 to 35,000 clones, roughly 50% found once. This clone has just a few counts. Its antigen remains unknown. It is unclear where the CDR3 begins or ends on the DNA, so no DNA is shown, and the CDR3 is as TCRdb lists it. Sorted out of PBMCs were CD4+ T cells and CD8+ T cells. The CDR3 is 14 residues long, ends included. Germline V CDR1 and CDR2: SNHLY, FYNNEI. The sample was NKG2D-high CD8+ T cells sorted from blood. This receptor was obtained from a human donor with alopecia areata. This chain links TRBV2 with TRBJ2-7; the table calls TRBD1, which could not be checked here. The CDR3 here is CASNFGPGTYEQYF.